Shown below are 32 T cell receptor beta chains from a single sample sequenced in a study of T cell changes during pregnancy in multiple sclerosis. TCRdb's copy holds only in-frame clones and misses some; the assay was immunoSEQ multiplex PCR. The profile shows approximately 44,000 clones, roughly 87% of them singletons. Sequencing was performed on CD4+ T cells from peripheral blood mononuclear cells, taken in the first trimester of pregnancy. Receptors were obtained from a female donor with multiple sclerosis, enrolled in a pregnancy study.

J is TRBJ2-5 and V is TRBV5-1; 9 bases align to TRBD1. The CDR3 extends over 15 amino acids. CDR1 is SGHRS and CDR2 is YFSETQ in the germline V gene. The ends lost 4 bases at V and 5 bases at J; junction bases unmatched: 9. CDR3 DNA: TGCGCCAGCAGCGGGGGACAGGGCATTAAGGAGACCCAGTACTTC. It codes for CASSGGQGIKETQYF. Combining the CDR3 with reference TRBV5-1 and TRBJ2-5 gives the whole variable domain KAGVTQTPRYLIKTRGQQVTLSCSPISGHRSVSWYQQTPGQGLQFLFEYFSETQRNKGNFPGRFSGRQFSNSRSEMNVSTLELGDSALYLCASSGGQGIKETQYFGPGTRLLVL.

This chain uses TRBV5-1 with TRBJ2-7, with 8 bases fitting TRBD1. V trimming: 7 bases; J trimming: 4 bases; junction bases outside the gene matches: 4. The CDR3 is 12 residues long. CDR1 and CDR2 (germline): SGHRS, YFSETQ. In DNA, the CDR3 is TGCGCCAGCGGGCGGACAGGGTACGAGCAGTACTTC. It codes for CASGRTGYEQYF.

This clone has only one observation. CDR3 nucleotides: TGTGCCTGGAACGGACTAAACACCGGGGAGCTGTTTTTT. Its translation: CAWNGLNTGELFF. The chain couples TRBV30 to TRBJ2-2; TRBD2 is a possible D gene (6 bases). Germline V gene data show CDR1 as GTSNPN and CDR2 as SVGIG (reference sequence). V was trimmed by 4 bases and J by 2 bases, leaving 8 bases between them. This CDR3 has 13 residues. The variable domain in full, with the rest retrieved from reference TRBV30 and TRBJ2-2, is SQTIHQWPATLVQPVGSPLSLECTVEGTSNPNLYWYRQAAGRGLQLLFYSVGIGQISSEVPQNLSASRPQDRQFILSSKKLLLSDSGFYLCAWNGLNTGELFFGEGSRLTVL.

The rearrangement links TRBV28 to TRBJ2-3; the match to TRBD2 covers 13 bases. The CDR3 runs 18 residues. V was clipped by 4 bases and J by 2 bases; unmatched bases: 9. Per the germline V gene, CDR1 is MDHEN and CDR2 is SYDVKM. CDR3 in DNA: TGTGCCAGCAGTTCACCCGGGACTAGCGGGACTTCCACAGATACGCAGTATTTT. The encoded protein is CASSSPGTSGTSTDTQYF.

Comment on this clone: The junction does not match germline at one end; this may be a read error. The rearrangement links TRBV19 to TRBJ2-7, with D perhaps matching TRBD2 (6 bases). The CDR3 spans 15 residues. The germline CDR1 and CDR2 sequences are LNHDA and SQIVND (reference sequence). CDR3 sequence reads: CASSFSGSSSHEQYF. CDR3 in DNA: TGTGCCAGTAGTTTTAGCGGATCCTCCTCCCACGAGCAGTACTTC.

The chain uses TRBV29-1 and TRBJ2-5; 7 bases agree with TRBD1. J was trimmed by 5 bases and V by 3 bases; bases with no gene match: 9. The CDR3 spans 14 residues. Looked up from germline, CDR1 is SQVTM and CDR2 is ANQGSEA. CDR3 DNA sequence: TGCAGCGTTGATGTGACAGGGATCAGCGAGACCCAGTACTTC. Its translation is CSVDVTGISETQYF.

In this sample, this clone turned up a few times. The chain employs TRBV11-2 and TRBJ2-1; 11 bases are shared with TRBD2. Germline assignment: CDR1 SGHAT and CDR2 FQNNGV. This CDR3 comprises 19 residues. V was pared by 3 bases and J by 4 bases, with 14 bases of the junction left unmatched. CDR3 nucleotides: TGTGCCAGCAGCTTCCACCCCTTAAGTCGGACTAGCGGGTACAATGAGCAGTTCTTC. It encodes CASSFHPLSRTSGYNEQFF.

V is TRBV11-2 and J is TRBJ2-7; D remains ambiguous. The CDR3 is made up of 10 amino acids. V lost 5 bases, J lost 4 bases, and 3 bases lay in between. From germline, CDR1 is SGHAT and CDR2 FQNNGV. The CDR3 loop is CASSVYEQYF. The CDR3 DNA sequence: TGTGCCAGCAGCGTATACGAGCAGTACTTC.

In this sample, this clone turned up once. The V and J genes are TRBV10-3 and TRBJ2-4, with 9 bases that match TRBD2. V was pared by 0 bases and J by 0 bases, with 3 bases of the junction left unmatched. Germline-derived CDR1 and CDR2 are ENHRY and SYGVKD. The CDR3 has 17 residues. CDR3 DNA: TGTGCCATCAGTGAGTCAGGAGCGGGAGGAGCCAAAAACATTCAGTACTTC. This codes for CAISESGAGGAKNIQYF.

The chain links TRBV4-3 to TRBJ2-1, with 8 bases matching TRBD2. Germline CDR1 LGHNA, CDR2 YSLEER. There are 17 residues in the CDR3. Germline trimming cut 0 bases from V and 4 bases from J; bases unmatched to any gene: 8. The DNA of the CDR3 is TGCGCCAGCAGCCAAGATCATAGCGGGACCTATTACAATGAGCAGTTCTTC. Protein sequence: CASSQDHSGTYYNEQFF.

On this clone itself: The DNA is omitted, as the CDR3 cannot be located on it reliably, and the CDR3 follows TCRdb's listing. The genes are TRBV9 and TRBJ2-6; TRBD1 is the table's D call, not checked against the DNA. CDR1 and CDR2 (germline): SGDLS, YYNGEE. The CDR3 contains 16 residues when both ends are counted. CDR3 amino acids: CASSVGQGAGANVLAF.

This chain connects TRBV28 to TRBJ1-5, with a weak D call TRBD1 (5 bases). CDR1 is MDHEN, CDR2 SYDVKM, per germline. Trimming cost V 1 base and J 9 bases, with 13 bases left between them. This CDR3 region has 14 residues. The CDR3 sequence: CASSLLGEGRPQHF. The CDR3 coding sequence is TGTGCCAGCAGTTTATTGGGGGAGGGCCGGCCCCAGCATTTT. The whole variable domain, remainder taken from reference TRBV28 and TRBJ1-5, is DVKVTQSSRYLVKRTGEKVFLECVQDMDHENMFWYRQDPGLGLRLIYFSYDVKMKEKGDIPEGYSVSREKKERFSLILESASTNQTSMYLCASSLLGEGRPQHFGDGTRLSIL.

J is TRBJ1-5 and V is TRBV6-1; D is uncertain. The V gene lost 2 bases and the J gene lost 3 bases, with 11 bases spanning the gap. The CDR3 is made up of 15 amino acids. Germline-derived CDR1 and CDR2 are MNHNS and SASEGT. CDR3 protein: CASSETQAINQPQHF. The CDR3 bases are TGTGCCAGCAGTGAAACCCAGGCGATCAATCAGCCCCAGCATTTT.

This chain joins TRBV29-1 and TRBJ2-1; maybe TRBD2 (6 bases). CDR1 and CDR2 (germline): SQVTM, ANQGSEA. The ends were cut back, 0 bases at V and 6 bases at J, with 6 bases in the middle. The CDR3 consists of 12 residues. This CDR3 reads CSVEELANEQFF. DNA for the CDR3: TGCAGCGTTGAAGAACTAGCCAATGAGCAGTTCTTC.

The chain is built from TRBV19 and TRBJ2-7; TRBD1 might be the D (6 bases). The CDR3 is 14 residues long. Germline V gene sequence: CDR1 LNHDA, CDR2 SQIVND (reference sequence). V lost 5 bases to trimming and J lost 3 bases, with 14 bases between them. The CDR3: CASSSRGQLYEQYF. CDR3 in DNA: TGTGCCAGTAGTTCAAGGGGACAACTCTACGAGCAGTACTTC. Based on the CDR3 plus reference TRBV19 and TRBJ2-7, the full variable domain is DGGITQSPKYLFRKEGQNVTLSCEQNLNHDAMYWYRQDPGQGLRLIYYSQIVNDFQKGDIAEGYSVSREKKESFPLTVTSAQKNPTAFYLCASSSRGQLYEQYFGPGTRLTVT.

The CDR3 nucleotides read TGTGCCAGCAGCGGACTAGCGGGAGGGATCCGACAGGAGCAGTTCTTC. Protein product: CASSGLAGGIRQEQFF. The chain couples TRBV9 to TRBJ2-1, with 14 bases lining up with TRBD2. The CDR3 runs to 16 residues. The germline gives CDR1 SGDLS, CDR2 YYNGEE. The J segment lost 10 bases and the V segment lost 3 bases, leaving 9 bases of the junction unmatched.

The chain employs TRBV9 and TRBJ2-7; 9 positions match TRBD2. Per the germline V gene, CDR1 is SGDLS and CDR2 is YYNGEE. This CDR3 contains 18 residues. J was trimmed by 0 bases and V by 0 bases; bases with no gene match: 10. CDR3 in DNA: TGTGCCAGCAGCGTAGCTCCGAGTAGCGGGGGCCTCTCCTACGAGCAGTACTTC. Its translation: CASSVAPSSGGLSYEQYF.

The chain employs TRBV6-6 and TRBJ1-2, with D unresolved. V lost 0 bases and J lost 5, with 10 bases in between. The germline V gene encodes CDR1 MNHNY and CDR2 SVGAGI (reference sequence). The CDR3 has 14 residues. CDR3 bases: TGTGCCAGCAGTTACTCGGAGGGCTTGTATGGCTACACCTTC. Translated: CASSYSEGLYGYTF.

This clone was observed a handful of times. V gene TRBV28 combines with J gene TRBJ1-1; TRBD1 might be the D (6 bases). The CDR3 totals 17 residues. Looked up from germline, CDR1 is MDHEN and CDR2 is SYDVKM. Trimming took off 2 bases at V and 3 bases at J, with 19 bases between the two ends. CDR3 sequence (DNA): TGTGCCAGCAGTTTAACTAGGTGGGGGGGCAAATACACTGAAGCTTTCTTT. Encoded protein: CASSLTRWGGKYTEAFF.

The chain has TRBV9 and TRBJ1-4; no clear D. CDR1 and CDR2 from the germline V gene are SGDLS and YYNGEE. Trimming removed 3 bases from V and 4 bases from J, with 13 bases in between. The CDR3 is 15 amino acids. CDR3 loop: CASSEGVGNNEKLFF. In nucleotides, the CDR3 is TGTGCCAGCAGCGAGGGAGTAGGGAATAATGAAAAACTGTTTTTT.

This chain links TRBV29-1 with TRBJ2-1, with 9 bases that match TRBD2. The germline gives CDR1 SQVTM, CDR2 ANQGSEA. V shed 6 bases, J shed 7 bases, and the junction held 16 bases outside the gene matches. The CDR3 consists of 16 residues. The CDR3 nucleotides read TGCAGCGTGGGGGGTGGGGTAGCGGGAGCGGGGAATGAGCAGTTCTTC. Its translation: CSVGGGVAGAGNEQFF.

V usage is TRBV7-9 and J usage is TRBJ2-7; 9 bases agree with TRBD2. Germline CDR1 SEHNR, CDR2 FQNEAQ (reference sequence). This CDR3 has 14 amino acids. V was clipped by 7 bases and J by 6 bases; unmatched bases: 10. This chain's CDR3 is CASNSLAGNGEQYF. The DNA of the CDR3 is TGTGCCAGCAACTCACTAGCGGGTAACGGCGAGCAGTACTTC.

The chain links TRBV2 to TRBJ2-4; 15 bases match TRBD2. The CDR3 totals 17 residues. The trim removed 6 bases at V and 3 bases at J, leaving 6 bases unmatched. CDR1 and CDR2 from the germline V gene are SNHLY and FYNNEI. The CDR3 reads CASRQGLAGGGKNIQYF. The CDR3 DNA reads TGTGCCAGCAGGCAAGGACTAGCGGGAGGGGGCAAAAACATTCAGTACTTC.

The chain links TRBV4-1 to TRBJ2-7; 14 positions agree with TRBD2. V trimming: 3 bases; J trimming: 6 bases; junction bases outside the gene matches: 1. Per germline, CDR1 MGHRA and CDR2 YSYEKL. The CDR3 is 14 amino acids. Here the CDR3 reads CASSQGLAGVEQYF. The CDR3, as DNA: TGCGCCAGCAGCCAGGGACTAGCGGGAGTCGAGCAGTACTTC.

This sequence joins TRBV4-3 and TRBJ2-7; D might be TRBD2 (6 bases). The V and J ends lost 0 bases and 2 bases respectively, with 17 bases between them. CDR3 size: 17 residues. Germline V lookup: CDR1 LGHNA, CDR2 YSLEER. The CDR3 sequence: CASSQDLVGGATYEQYF. CDR3 coding DNA: TGCGCCAGCAGCCAAGATTTAGTAGGCGGGGCTACCTACGAGCAGTACTTC.

V usage is TRBV5-1 and J usage is TRBJ1-1, with unresolved D. Germline CDR1 reads SGHRS; CDR2 reads YFSETQ. The ends were cut back, 4 bases at V and 1 base at J, with 14 bases in the middle. This CDR3 comprises 15 residues. CDR3 in DNA: TGCGCCAGCAGCGCCCTGGACTCCCAGAACACTGAAGCTTTCTTT. This translates into CASSALDSQNTEAFF.

The rearrangement uses TRBV28 and TRBJ1-6; D unclear. The CDR3 length is 14 residues. V lost 2 bases and J lost 5, with 7 bases in between. The V gene's germline CDR1 is MDHEN and CDR2 SYDVKM. As DNA, the CDR3 is TGTGCCAGCAGTTTAACTGTGGATAATTCACCCCTCCACTTT. It is translated as CASSLTVDNSPLHF. The variable domain in full, with the rest retrieved from reference TRBV28 and TRBJ1-6, is DVKVTQSSRYLVKRTGEKVFLECVQDMDHENMFWYRQDPGLGLRLIYFSYDVKMKEKGDIPEGYSVSREKKERFSLILESASTNQTSMYLCASSLTVDNSPLHFGNGTRLTVT.

Only one count was recorded for this clone. The V call is TRBV10-1, the J call TRBJ2-3; D call uncertain. CDR3 length: 13 residues. The germline CDR1 and CDR2 sequences are WNHNN and SYGVQD (reference sequence). V was pared by 7 bases and J by 0 bases, with 8 bases between. The chain's CDR3 is CASKAFSTDTQYF. CDR3 nucleotides: TGCGCCAGCAAAGCGTTTAGCACAGATACGCAGTATTTT.

The chain joins TRBV7-2 to TRBJ2-1, with D tentatively TRBD1 (6 bases). Per the germline V gene, CDR1 is SGHTA and CDR2 is FQGNSA. CDR3 length: 13 residues. V was clipped by 5 bases and J by 4 bases, with 9 bases between them. Here the CDR3 DNA reads TGTGCCAGCAGCCTGCAGGGGTACAATGAGCAGTTCTTC. Protein product: CASSLQGYNEQFF.

The chain has TRBV15 and TRBJ1-1; D possibly corresponds to TRBD1 (6 bases). The CDR3 has 16 residues. Deletions cut 0 bases from V and 0 bases from J, with 11 bases between. The V gene's germline CDR1 is LNHNV and CDR2 YYDKDF (reference sequence). CDR3 DNA: TGTGCCACCAGCAGAGATCCGGGACAAATGAACACTGAAGCTTTCTTT. It encodes CATSRDPGQMNTEAFF.

This clone was observed a few times. The V gene is TRBV11-2, the J gene TRBJ1-2; D remains unclear. Germline V gene sequence: CDR1 SGHAT, CDR2 FQNNGV. V was pared by 5 bases and J by 5 bases, with 9 bases between. This CDR3 has 12 amino acids. CDR3 DNA sequence: TGTGCCAGCAGCAACGGGGTTTATGGCTACACCTTC. Residues: CASSNGVYGYTF.

The chain is built from TRBV11-3 and TRBJ1-1; maybe TRBD1 (5 bases). Looked up from germline, CDR1 is SGHNT and CDR2 is YENEEA. Between the trimmed V and J ends, which lost 9 bases and 1 base, there was a span of 12 bases. CDR3 length: 13 residues. CDR3 nucleotides: TGTGCCAGTCGACAGATACAGAACACTGAAGCTTTCTTT. Translating it yields CASRQIQNTEAFF.